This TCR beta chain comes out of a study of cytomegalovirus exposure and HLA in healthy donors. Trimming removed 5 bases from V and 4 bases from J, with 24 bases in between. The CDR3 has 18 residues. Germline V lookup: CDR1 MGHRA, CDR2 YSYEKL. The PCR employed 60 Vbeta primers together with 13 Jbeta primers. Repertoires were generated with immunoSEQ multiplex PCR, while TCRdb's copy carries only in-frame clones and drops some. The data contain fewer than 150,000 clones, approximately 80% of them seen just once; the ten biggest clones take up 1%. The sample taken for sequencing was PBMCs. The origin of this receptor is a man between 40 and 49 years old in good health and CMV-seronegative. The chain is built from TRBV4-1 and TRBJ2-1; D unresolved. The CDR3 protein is CASSYGATFSLTYNEQFF. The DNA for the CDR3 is TGCGCCAGCAGCTACGGCGCGACTTTTTCCCTCACATACAATGAGCAGTTCTTC.